The clone carrying this T cell receptor beta chain was found once. The antigen is undetermined. This sample stems from a study of T cell repertoires in cytomegalovirus infection. General study findings and limits: Dominating the ex vivo response were HLA-C-restricted CMV-specific TCR beta clonotypes.

TCRdb independently ran MiXCR on the reads; one entry per CDR3 protein. Here the sample spans approximately 500,000 distinct CDR3 sequences, around 35% being singletons. Germline trimming cut 2 bases from V and 4 bases from J; bases unmatched to any gene: 6. This CDR3 has 16 amino acids. Germline V gene sequence: CDR1 SGHNT, CDR2 YYREEE (reference sequence). This specimen consisted of cultured PBMCs, obtained from culture after CMV antigen stimulation. This receptor was taken from a human donor in good health (CMV status not recorded). Some clones in this sample may be carry-over from other donors' samples. The V gene is TRBV5-4, the J gene TRBJ2-2, with 9 bases that match TRBD1. CDR3 in amino acids: CASSFQQGAGTGELFF. The CDR3 coding sequence is TGTGCCAGCAGCTTTCAACAGGGGGCGGGCACCGGGGAGCTGTTTTTT.